A selection of T cell receptor beta chains follows, all from one sample in a study of CD8 T cells in ankylosing spondylitis. TCRdb re-derived calls from the 5' RACE reads in MiXCR, one entry per CDR3 protein. The data contain a few hundred thousand distinct CDR3 sequences, 10% to 15% of them singletons. The sequencing input was blood, either unsorted or a sorted T cell fraction (not recorded which). Receptors were obtained from a male donor with ankylosing spondylitis. CDR3s include the opening cysteine and the closing phenylalanine or tryptophan. The D gene is left open where the match is weak. Expanded clones are given a class, and other clones once, few, many or no size at all.

>TRBV7-2|.|many|TRBJ1-1
CASSLGGGGNTEAFF
TGTGCCAGCAGTCTGGGGGGGGGCGGTAACACTGAAGCTTTCTTT
>TRBV3-1|.|many|TRBJ2-2
CASSQAGELFF
TGTGCCAGCAGCCAAGCCGGGGAGCTGTTTTTT
>TRBV29-1|TRBD2|.|TRBJ2-5
CSARRSGRAEETQYF
TGCAGCGCGCGCCGGAGCGGGAGGGCCGAGGAGACCCAGTACTTC
>TRBV11-2|.|.|TRBJ1-2
CASSRQRVGNYGYTF
TGTGCCAGCAGCCGCCAAAGGGTGGGCAACTATGGCTACACCTTC
>TRBV24-1|.|.|TRBJ2-2
CATSDLRDREGTGELFF
TGTGCCACCAGTGATTTGCGAGACAGGGAGGGCACCGGGGAGCTGTTTTTT
>TRBV11-2|TRBD2|few|TRBJ2-1
CASSWGLPSYNEQFF
TGTGCCAGCAGCTGGGGACTACCCTCCTACAATGAGCAGTTCTTC
>TRBV6-1|.|few|TRBJ1-4
CASRSYGAINEKLFF
TGTGCCAGCAGGTCTTACGGGGCCATTAATGAAAAACTGTTTTTT
>TRBV4-1|.|.|TRBJ1-3
CASSQDLDSGNTIYF
TGCGCCAGCAGCCAAGATTTAGACTCTGGAAACACCATATATTTT
>TRBV7-2|.|few|TRBJ2-1
CASSLVGWDYNEQFF
TGTGCCAGCAGCTTAGTGGGGTGGGACTACAATGAGCAGTTCTTC
>TRBV20-1|.|few|TRBJ1-2
CSAREGTYGYTF
TGCAGTGCTAGAGAGGGCACCTATGGCTACACCTTC
>TRBV5-1|.|.|TRBJ2-2
CASSLEARTSTGELFF
TGCGCCAGCAGCTTGGAGGCCAGGACAAGCACCGGGGAGCTGTTTTTT
>TRBV20-1|.|few|TRBJ2-7
CSARGGLNLYEQYF
TGCAGTGCTAGAGGGGGACTCAACCTTTACGAGCAGTACTTC
>TRBV5-1|.|few|TRBJ1-2
CASSLMAAGVNYGYTF
TGCGCCAGCAGCTTGATGGCCGCGGGAGTTAACTATGGCTACACCTTC
>TRBV20-1|TRBD2|.|TRBJ2-5
CSARDEAGGPQETQYF
TGCAGTGCTAGAGATGAAGCGGGAGGTCCCCAAGAGACCCAGTACTTC
>TRBV3-1|.|once|TRBJ2-5
CASSQDARAPSQYF
TGTGCCAGCAGCCAAGATGCCAGGGCCCCCTCCCAGTACTTC
>TRBV20-1|.|.|TRBJ2-7
CSARLHYEQYF
TGCAGTGCTAGATTACACTACGAGCAGTACTTC
>TRBV30|.|.|TRBJ2-1
CAWSFSASNEQFF
TGTGCCTGGAGTTTTAGCGCCTCCAATGAGCAGTTCTTC
>TRBV5-1|TRBD1|.|TRBJ1-3
CASSEGAYGNTIYF
TGCGCCAGCAGCGAGGGGGCCTACGGAAACACCATATATTTT
>TRBV3-1|.|many|TRBJ2-7
CASSQDGGKVYEQYF
TGTGCCAGCAGCCAAGACGGGGGAAAGGTTTACGAGCAGTACTTC
>TRBV6-6|.|few|TRBJ1-4
CASSYRGNEKLFF
TGTGCCAGCAGTTACCGGGGGAATGAAAAACTGTTTTTT
>TRBV12-3/TRBV12-4|.|few|TRBJ2-3
CASRWTVNRADTQYF
TGTGCCAGCAGATGGACAGTCAATCGGGCAGATACGCAGTATTTT
>TRBV5-5|TRBD1|.|TRBJ2-1
CASSLGNRGSYNEQFF
TGTGCCAGCAGCTTGGGAAACAGGGGCTCCTACAATGAGCAGTTCTTC
>TRBV5-1|TRBD2|.|TRBJ2-3
CASSRISGSTDTQYF
TGCGCCAGCAGTCGTATTAGCGGGAGTACAGATACGCAGTATTTT
>TRBV28|.|.|TRBJ2-2
CASDGPATGELFF
TGTGCCAGCGATGGTCCAGCGACCGGGGAGCTGTTTTTT
>TRBV15|TRBD2|many|TRBJ2-2
CATSRGLADTGELFF
TGTGCCACCAGCAGAGGACTAGCGGACACCGGGGAGCTGTTTTTT
>TRBV20-1|TRBD2|many|TRBJ2-5
CSAWTSDETQYF
TGCAGTGCCTGGACTAGCGACGAGACCCAGTACTTC
>TRBV2|.|.|TRBJ2-3
CASSAFRADTQYF
TGTGCCAGCAGTGCCTTTAGAGCAGATACGCAGTATTTT
>TRBV7-9|TRBD2|.|TRBJ2-5
CASSPIGRARETQYF
TGTGCCAGCAGCCCGATAGGGAGGGCCCGGGAGACCCAGTACTTC
>TRBV12-3/TRBV12-4|.|few|TRBJ2-7
CASTHGPAYEQYF
TGTGCCAGCACCCACGGGCCAGCCTACGAGCAGTACTTC
>TRBV20-1|TRBD1|.|TRBJ1-5
CSARATGAAGNQPQHF
TGCAGTGCTAGAGCAACAGGGGCGGCAGGCAATCAGCCCCAGCATTTT
>TRBV12-3/TRBV12-4|TRBD1|many|TRBJ1-5
CASSYDQGGGNQPQHF
TGTGCCAGCAGCTATGATCAGGGGGGAGGCAATCAGCCCCAGCATTTT
>TRBV15|TRBD2|.|TRBJ2-1
CATSRDSAGGHEQFF
TGTGCCACCAGCAGAGATAGCGCGGGAGGGCATGAGCAGTTCTTC
>TRBV29-1|.|many|TRBJ2-3
CSVAGQDTQYF
TGCAGCGTTGCCGGTCAAGATACGCAGTATTTT
>TRBV6-2/TRBV6-3|.|many|TRBJ2-4
CASRRRDWWHIQYF
TGTGCCAGCAGGCGCCGGGACTGGTGGCACATTCAGTACTTC
>TRBV12-3/TRBV12-4|TRBD2|many|TRBJ2-1
CATRNSGSSYNEQFF
TGTGCCACCCGGAATAGCGGGAGCTCCTACAATGAGCAGTTCTTC
>TRBV7-9|.|few|TRBJ1-4
CASSLGDTNEKLFF
TGTGCCAGCAGCCTAGGTGATACTAATGAAAAACTGTTTTTT
>TRBV30|TRBD2|few|TRBJ2-2
CAWRLAGNTGELFF
TGTGCCTGGAGACTAGCGGGAAACACCGGGGAGCTGTTTTTT
>TRBV12-3/TRBV12-4|.|.|TRBJ2-3
CASTRASVRDTQYF
TGTGCCAGCACCAGGGCCTCCGTGAGGGATACGCAGTATTTT
>TRBV5-1|.|few|TRBJ2-6
CASSLSNRPRSGANVLTF
TGCGCCAGCAGCTTGAGTAACAGGCCCCGCTCTGGGGCCAACGTCCTGACTTTC
>TRBV5-1|.|few|TRBJ2-5
CASSFASQETQYF
TGCGCCAGCAGCTTCGCCAGCCAAGAGACCCAGTACTTC
>TRBV15|.|.|TRBJ2-3
CATSSKPPPEDTQYF
TGTGCCACCAGCAGTAAGCCTCCTCCTGAGGATACGCAGTATTTT
>TRBV20-1|.|.|TRBJ2-5
CSAEGSGQETQYF
TGCAGTGCTGAGGGTTCAGGGCAAGAGACCCAGTACTTC
>TRBV6-2/TRBV6-3|TRBD2|.|TRBJ2-1
CASSYDAGVAGVGEQFF
TGTGCCAGCAGTTACGATGCGGGAGTAGCGGGAGTGGGTGAGCAGTTCTTC
>TRBV20-1|TRBD1|many|TRBJ2-4
CSAMIPTGGRDIQYF
TGCAGTGCTATGATCCCGACAGGGGGGAGGGACATTCAGTACTTC
>TRBV4-1|.|.|TRBJ2-6
CASSLGWGGAGANVLTF
TGCGCCAGCAGCCTGGGCTGGGGGGGCGCTGGGGCCAACGTCCTGACTTTC
>TRBV27|.|.|TRBJ2-6
CATLGARWGANVLTF
TGTGCCACCCTCGGGGCCAGATGGGGGGCCAACGTCCTGACTTTC
>TRBV12-3/TRBV12-4|TRBD2|many|TRBJ2-1
CASTLPGLAGGSSYNEQFF
TGTGCCAGCACCCTTCCGGGACTAGCGGGAGGATCTTCCTACAATGAGCAGTTCTTC
>TRBV18|.|.|TRBJ2-5
CASSPAEGIETQYF
TGTGCCAGCTCGCCAGCAGAGGGAATAGAGACCCAGTACTTC
>TRBV13|TRBD1|few|TRBJ1-1
CASSFGTGETEAFF
TGTGCCAGCAGCTTCGGGACAGGGGAAACTGAAGCTTTCTTT
>TRBV2|.|.|TRBJ1-5
CASASEAGSNQPQHF
TGTGCCAGCGCGAGTGAGGCTGGGAGCAATCAGCCCCAGCATTTT
>TRBV11-2|.|few|TRBJ2-3
CASSLQRLGTDTQYF
TGTGCCAGCAGCTTACAGAGGCTGGGGACAGATACGCAGTATTTT
>TRBV6-1|TRBD1|few|TRBJ2-1
CASSPRDRGNEQFF
TGTGCCAGCAGTCCCCGGGACAGGGGAAATGAGCAGTTCTTC
>TRBV24-1|TRBD2|many|TRBJ2-1
CATSDLSGRSDNEQFF
TGTGCCACCAGTGATCTTAGCGGGAGGTCTGACAATGAGCAGTTCTTC
>TRBV2|.|.|TRBJ1-1
CASSELGPATIEAFF
TGTGCCAGCAGTGAACTGGGTCCAGCCACGATTGAAGCTTTCTTT
>TRBV11-2|TRBD1|few|TRBJ2-7
CASRRDRGSYEQYF
TGTGCCAGCCGCCGGGACAGGGGATCGTACGAGCAGTACTTC